This T cell receptor beta chain is from a study of T cell responses to AZD1222 COVID-19 vaccine. Profiling relied on immunoSEQ multiplex PCR, and the TCRdb table lists in-frame clones only, not all of them. The table includes under 200,000 clones, approximately 94% detected once. Trimming removed 5 bases from V and 10 bases from J; junction bases left unmatched: 2. The CDR3 is 12 residues long. Germline V gene sequence: CDR1 LNHDA, CDR2 SQIVND (reference sequence). The sample in question was peripheral blood, obtained 28 days after the second dose of the MenACWY control vaccine. This receptor was taken from an adult who received the MenACWY meningococcal vaccine as a control. The rearrangement uses TRBV19 and TRBJ1-1; 12 bases match TRBD1. CDR3 region: CASSLGQGAAFF. As DNA, the CDR3 is TGTGCCAGTAGTTTGGGACAGGGGGCAGCTTTCTTT. Looking up the rest from reference TRBV19 and TRBJ1-1 gives the full variable domain: DGGITQSPKYLFRKEGQNVTLSCEQNLNHDAMYWYRQDPGQGLRLIYYSQIVNDFQKGDIAEGYSVSREKKESFPLTVTSAQKNPTAFYLCASSLGQGAAFFGQGTRLTVV.